Sequencing of this T cell receptor (beta chain) was carried out in a study of shared clonotypes between healthy human individuals. Assay: immunoSEQ multiplex PCR; the TCRdb copy retains only in-frame clones and omits some. The table records roughly 1.5 million clones, 95% to 99% of them present only once. The CDR3 runs to 14 residues. Germline V lookup: CDR1 MNHEY, CDR2 SVGAGI. V lost 5 bases and J lost 8, with 15 bases in between. Sequencing input: naive CD4+ T cells sorted from blood. Subset in this sample: CD45RA+ positively selected. The chain combines TRBV6-5 with TRBJ1-4; D is uncertain. The receptor was derived from a man between 25 and 39 years old in good health. CDR3 nucleotides: TGTGCCAGCAGTCGGTTTCGGGTAAGGGAAAAACTGTTTTTT. Translation gives CASSRFRVREKLFF.